This TCR beta chain came from a study of patients and donors after allogeneic stem cell transplantation. TCRdb processed the RT-PCR reads anew with MiXCR; each CDR3 protein has one entry. The sample contains under 200,000 distinct CDR3 sequences, 30% of which appear only once. Between the trimmed V and J ends, which lost 4 bases and 8 bases, there was a span of 16 bases. The CDR3 loop spans 15 amino acids. Looked up from germline, CDR1 is SGDLS and CDR2 is YYNGEE. This TCR derives from a human donor who was either an allogeneic HSCT recipient or a stem cell or donor lymphocyte infusion donor (not recorded which). It is not recorded whose cells these are; they may come from a transplant donor. The chain recombines TRBV9 with TRBJ1-6, with TRBD1 as a possible D gene (5 bases). The material sequenced was blood, either unsorted or a sorted T cell fraction (not recorded which). CDR3 DNA: TGTGCCAGCAGCCCGGATGCAGGGCTTTATTCACCCCTCCACTTT. Translated: CASSPDAGLYSPLHF.